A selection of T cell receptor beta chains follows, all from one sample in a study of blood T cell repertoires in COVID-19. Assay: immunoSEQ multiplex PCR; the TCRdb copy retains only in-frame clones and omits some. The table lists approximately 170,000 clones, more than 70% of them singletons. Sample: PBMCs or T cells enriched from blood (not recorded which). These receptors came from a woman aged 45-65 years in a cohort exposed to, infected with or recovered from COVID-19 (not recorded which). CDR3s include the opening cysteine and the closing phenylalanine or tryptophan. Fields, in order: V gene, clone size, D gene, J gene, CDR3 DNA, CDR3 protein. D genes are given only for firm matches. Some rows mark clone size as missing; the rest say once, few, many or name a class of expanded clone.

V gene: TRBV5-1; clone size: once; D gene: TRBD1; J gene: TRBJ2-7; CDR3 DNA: TGCGCCAGCAGCAACCAGGGGGCCAACGAGCAGTACTTC; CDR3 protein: CASSNQGANEQYF
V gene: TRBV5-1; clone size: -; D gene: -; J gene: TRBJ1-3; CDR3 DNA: TGCGCCAGCAGCTTGGAGGCCACAGCTTTCTCTGGAAACACCATATATTTT; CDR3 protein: CASSLEATAFSGNTIYF
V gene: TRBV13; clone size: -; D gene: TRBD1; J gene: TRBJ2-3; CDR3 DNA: TGTGCCAGCAGCCCTACAGGGGTCCACCGCACAGATACGCAGTATTTT; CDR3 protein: CASSPTGVHRTDTQYF
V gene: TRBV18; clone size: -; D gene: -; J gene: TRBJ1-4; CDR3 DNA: TGTGCCAGCTCACCACCGGGCGAAAAACTGTTTTTT; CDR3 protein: CASSPPGEKLFF
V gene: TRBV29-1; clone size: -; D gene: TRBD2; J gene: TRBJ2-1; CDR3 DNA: TGCAGCGTTGAAGAGGGAGGTAGCGGGCGACACAATGAGCAGTTCTTC; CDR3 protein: CSVEEGGSGRHNEQFF
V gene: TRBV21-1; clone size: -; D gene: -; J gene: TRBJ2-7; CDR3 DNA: TGTGCCAGCCCAGACGGGACTAGCTTCTACGAGCAGTACTTC; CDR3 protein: CASPDGTSFYEQYF
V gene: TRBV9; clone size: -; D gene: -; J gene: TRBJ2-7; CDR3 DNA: TGTGCCAGCAGCGTAGCCGCCGGGGAATCCTACGAGCAGTACTTC; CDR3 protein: CASSVAAGESYEQYF
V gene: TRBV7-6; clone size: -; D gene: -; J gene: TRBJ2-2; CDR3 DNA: TGTGCCAGCAGCTTAGTGACTGGCCGCACCGGGGAGCTGTTTTTT; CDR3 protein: CASSLVTGRTGELFF
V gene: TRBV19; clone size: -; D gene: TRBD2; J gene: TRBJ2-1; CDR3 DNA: TGTGCCAGTAGTAGCGGGAGAATTTTCTATGAGCAGTTCTTC; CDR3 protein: CASSSGRIFYEQFF
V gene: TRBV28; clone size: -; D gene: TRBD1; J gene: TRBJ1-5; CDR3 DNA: TGTGCCAGCAGTTTCCAGGGGGCCGGGGGGAGACAGCCCCAGCATTTT; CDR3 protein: CASSFQGAGGRQPQHF
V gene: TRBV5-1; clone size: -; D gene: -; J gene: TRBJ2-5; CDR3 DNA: TGCGCCAGCAGCCTGGGGCGGTTCCAAGAGACCCAGTACTTC; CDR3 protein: CASSLGRFQETQYF
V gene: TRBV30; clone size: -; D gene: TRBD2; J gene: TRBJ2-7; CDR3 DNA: TGTGCCTGGAGTGTAGGTCTACAGGGTACTAGCGGTCCGCCCCCCTACGAGCAGTACTTC; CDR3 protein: CAWSVGLQGTSGPPPYEQYF
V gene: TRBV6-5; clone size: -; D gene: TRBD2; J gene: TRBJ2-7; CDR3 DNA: TGTGCCAGCAGGCCTAGCGGGAGGGAGTACGAGCAGTACTTC; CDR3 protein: CASRPSGREYEQYF
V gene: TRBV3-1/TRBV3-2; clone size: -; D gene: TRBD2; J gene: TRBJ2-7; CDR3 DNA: TGTGCCAGCAGCCAAGATCTAGCGGGAAAGTCCTACGAGCAGTACTTC; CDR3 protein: CASSQDLAGKSYEQYF
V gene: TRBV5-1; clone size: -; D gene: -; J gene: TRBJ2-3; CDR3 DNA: TGCGCCAGCAGCTTGGGGAGACTAGTCTATCGCACAGATACGCAGTATTTT; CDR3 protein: CASSLGRLVYRTDTQYF
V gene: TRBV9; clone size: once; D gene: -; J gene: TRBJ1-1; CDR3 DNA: TGTGCCAGCAGCGTAGGTGATAGGGGCTACACTGAAGCTTTCTTT; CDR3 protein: CASSVGDRGYTEAFF
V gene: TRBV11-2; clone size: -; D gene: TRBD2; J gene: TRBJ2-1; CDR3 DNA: TGTGCCAGCAGCTTTCCTAGCGGGAGTTTATACAATGAGCAGTTCTTC; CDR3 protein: CASSFPSGSLYNEQFF
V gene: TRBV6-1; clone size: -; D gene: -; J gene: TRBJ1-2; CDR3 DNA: TGTGCCAGCAGTGTAGCAACCGACAGGACCTATGGCTACACCTTC; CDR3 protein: CASSVATDRTYGYTF
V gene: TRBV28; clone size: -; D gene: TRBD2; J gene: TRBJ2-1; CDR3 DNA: TGTGCCAGCAGTGGGACTAGCGGAAACAATGAGCAGTTCTTC; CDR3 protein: CASSGTSGNNEQFF
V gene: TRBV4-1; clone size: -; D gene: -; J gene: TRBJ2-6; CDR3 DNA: TGCGCCAGCAGCCAAGATCCCGGGGCTGGGGCCAACGTCCTGACTTTC; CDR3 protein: CASSQDPGAGANVLTF
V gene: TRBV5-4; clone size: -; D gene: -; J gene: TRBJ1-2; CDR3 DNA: TGTGCCAGCAGCTCCGAACAGGGAATCTCCCGGGGCTACACCTTC; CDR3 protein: CASSSEQGISRGYTF
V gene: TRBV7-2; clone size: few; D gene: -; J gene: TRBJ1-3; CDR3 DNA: TGTGCCAGCAGCCCACAGGGCCCCTCTGGAAACACCATATATTTT; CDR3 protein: CASSPQGPSGNTIYF
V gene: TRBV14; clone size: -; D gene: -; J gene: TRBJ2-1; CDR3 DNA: TGTGCCAGCAGCCATAGAATTAGCAGAGGGACCTACAATGAGCAGTTCTTC; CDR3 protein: CASSHRISRGTYNEQFF
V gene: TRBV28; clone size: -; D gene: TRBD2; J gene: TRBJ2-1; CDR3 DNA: TGTGCCAGCAGTTTATTGGGGAGGGATGAGCAGTTCTTC; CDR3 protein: CASSLLGRDEQFF
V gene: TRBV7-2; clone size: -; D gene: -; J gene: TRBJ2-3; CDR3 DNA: TGTGCCAGCAAGGACTGGGGGGCAGATACGCAGTATTTT; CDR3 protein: CASKDWGADTQYF
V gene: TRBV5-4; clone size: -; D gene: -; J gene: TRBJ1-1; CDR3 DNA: TGTGCCAGCAGCTTTACGGCAGGGAACACTGAAGCTTTCTTT; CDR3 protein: CASSFTAGNTEAFF
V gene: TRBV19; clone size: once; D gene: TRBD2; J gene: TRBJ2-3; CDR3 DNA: TGTGCCAGTAGGTTGGCGGGAGGGCCGGATACGCAGTATTTT; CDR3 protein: CASRLAGGPDTQYF
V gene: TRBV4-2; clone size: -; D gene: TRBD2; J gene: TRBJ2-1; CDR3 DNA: TGTGCCAGCAGCCAAGATTTGAGGACTAGCGGGAGTAATGAGCAGTTCTTC; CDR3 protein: CASSQDLRTSGSNEQFF
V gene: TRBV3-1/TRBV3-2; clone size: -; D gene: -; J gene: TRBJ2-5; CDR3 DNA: TGTGCCAGCAGCCCCCCCGGGACAACCCTGACCCAGTACTTC; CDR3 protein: CASSPPGTTLTQYF
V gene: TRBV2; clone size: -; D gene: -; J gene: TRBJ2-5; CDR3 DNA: TGTGGGGGGCAGGGTTGGCGAGAGACCCAGTACTTC; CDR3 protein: CGGQGWRETQYF
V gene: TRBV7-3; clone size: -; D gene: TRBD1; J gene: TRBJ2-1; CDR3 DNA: TGTGCCAGCAGCCCCTCCCCACTGGGACAGCACAATGAGCAGTTCTTC; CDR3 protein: CASSPSPLGQHNEQFF
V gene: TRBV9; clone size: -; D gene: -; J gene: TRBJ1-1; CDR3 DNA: TGTGCCAGCAGCGTAGTATCCGGGGCTGAAGCTTTCTTT; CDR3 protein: CASSVVSGAEAFF
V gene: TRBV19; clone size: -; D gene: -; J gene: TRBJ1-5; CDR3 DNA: TGTGCCTCCTCTTCGGGTCAGCCCCAGCATTTT; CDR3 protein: CASSSGQPQHF
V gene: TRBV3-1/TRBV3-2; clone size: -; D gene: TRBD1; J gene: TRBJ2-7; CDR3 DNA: TGTGCCAGCAGCCACCCCCGACAGGGAGTCTACGAGCAGTACTTC; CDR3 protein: CASSHPRQGVYEQYF
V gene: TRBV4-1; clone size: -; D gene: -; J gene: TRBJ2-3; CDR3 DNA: TGCGCCAGCAGCCAGGGATTAGACAGTACGCAGTATTTT; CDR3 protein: CASSQGLDSTQYF
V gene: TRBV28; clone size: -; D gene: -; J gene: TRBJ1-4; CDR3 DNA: TGTGCCAGCAGTTTAGGGGCGCGGAATGAAAAACTGTTTTTT; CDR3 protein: CASSLGARNEKLFF
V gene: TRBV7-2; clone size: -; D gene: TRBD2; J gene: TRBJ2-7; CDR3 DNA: TGTGCCAGCAGCTCTTTAGCGGGGTTAGCCTACGAGCAGTACTTC; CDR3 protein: CASSSLAGLAYEQYF
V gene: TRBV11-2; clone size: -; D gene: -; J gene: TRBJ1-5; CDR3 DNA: TGTGCCAGCAGCCCAAACCAGTATAGCAATCAGCCCCAGCATTTT; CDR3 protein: CASSPNQYSNQPQHF
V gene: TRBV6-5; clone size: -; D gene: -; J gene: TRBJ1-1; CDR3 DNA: TGTGCCAGCAGTCGCCGGGGGAACACTGAAGCTTTCTTT; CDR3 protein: CASSRRGNTEAFF
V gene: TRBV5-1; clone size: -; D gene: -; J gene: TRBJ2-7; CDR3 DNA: TGCGCCAGCAGCTTGGGACAGGACCTCTACGAGCAGTACTTC; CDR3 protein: CASSLGQDLYEQYF
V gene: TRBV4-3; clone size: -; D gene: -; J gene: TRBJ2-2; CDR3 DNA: TGCGCCAGCAGCGAAGGGGCAGCGAACACCGGGGAGCTGTTTTTT; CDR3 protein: CASSEGAANTGELFF
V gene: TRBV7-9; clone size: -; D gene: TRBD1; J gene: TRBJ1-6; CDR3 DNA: TGTGCCAGCTCCGACAGGGCCTCCGAAAATTCACCCCTCCACTTT; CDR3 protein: CASSDRASENSPLHF
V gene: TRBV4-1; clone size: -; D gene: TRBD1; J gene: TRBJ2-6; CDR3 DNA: TGCGCCAGCAGCAGGACCGATTTCGGACAGGGGCTGCTGGGAGGGGCCAACGTCCTGACTTTC; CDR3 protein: CASSRTDFGQGLLGGANVLTF
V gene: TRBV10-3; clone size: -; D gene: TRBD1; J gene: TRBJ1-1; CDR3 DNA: TGTGCCATCAGAGGGGACAGGGAGGAAGCTTTCTTT; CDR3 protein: CAIRGDREEAFF
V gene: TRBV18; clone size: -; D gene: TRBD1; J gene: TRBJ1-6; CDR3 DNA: TGTGCCAGCTCACCACCGGGACAGGCAGATTCACCCCTCCACTTT; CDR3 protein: CASSPPGQADSPLHF
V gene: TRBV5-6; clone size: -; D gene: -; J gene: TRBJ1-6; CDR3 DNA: TGTGCCAGCAGCTTGGAACCCGGGGATAATTCACCCCTCCACTTT; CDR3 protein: CASSLEPGDNSPLHF
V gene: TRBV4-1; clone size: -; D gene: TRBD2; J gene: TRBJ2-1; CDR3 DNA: TGCGCCAGCAGCCAAGATCCGGGCGGGAGCTCCTACAATGAGCAGTTCTTC; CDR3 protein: CASSQDPGGSSYNEQFF
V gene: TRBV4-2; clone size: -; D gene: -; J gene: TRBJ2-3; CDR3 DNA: TGTGCCAGCAGCCAAGAAGTTGGGGTAGGGCCGTGGGAGGATACGCAGTATTTT; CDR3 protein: CASSQEVGVGPWEDTQYF
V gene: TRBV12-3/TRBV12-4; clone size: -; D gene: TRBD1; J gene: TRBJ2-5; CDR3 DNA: TGTGCCAGCGGCCACAGGGGGCGAGAGACCCAGTACTTC; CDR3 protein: CASGHRGRETQYF
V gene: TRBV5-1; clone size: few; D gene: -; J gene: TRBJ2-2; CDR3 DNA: TGCGCCAGCAGTTTTGACAGACTTACCGGGGAGCTGTTTTTT; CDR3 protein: CASSFDRLTGELFF
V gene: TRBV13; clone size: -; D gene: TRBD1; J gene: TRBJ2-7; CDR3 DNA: TGTGCCAGCAGCCTATCCGGGACAGGGGGCATCTCCGAGCAGTACTTC; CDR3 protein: CASSLSGTGGISEQYF
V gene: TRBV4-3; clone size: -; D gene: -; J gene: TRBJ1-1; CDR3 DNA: TGCGCCAGCAGCCAAGATCTGGAGGGGTCGCTTGAAGCTTTCTTT; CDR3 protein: CASSQDLEGSLEAFF
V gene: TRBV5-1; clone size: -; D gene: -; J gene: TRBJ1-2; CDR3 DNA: TGCGCCAGCAGCTTGGACAGTGGAATTGGCTACACCTTC; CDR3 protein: CASSLDSGIGYTF
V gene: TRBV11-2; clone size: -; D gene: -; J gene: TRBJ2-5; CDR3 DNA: TGTGCCAGCAGCTTAAGCGGAAGAGTTCAAGAGACCCAGTACTTC; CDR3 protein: CASSLSGRVQETQYF
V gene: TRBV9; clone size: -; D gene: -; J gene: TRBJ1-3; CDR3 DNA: TGTGCCAGCAGCGTAGCCCTAGATGGAAACACCATATATTTT; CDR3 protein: CASSVALDGNTIYF
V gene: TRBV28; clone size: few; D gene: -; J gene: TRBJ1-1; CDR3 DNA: TGTGCCAGCAGTTTATGGGGGGAGGAGACTGAAGCTTTCTTT; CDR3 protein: CASSLWGEETEAFF